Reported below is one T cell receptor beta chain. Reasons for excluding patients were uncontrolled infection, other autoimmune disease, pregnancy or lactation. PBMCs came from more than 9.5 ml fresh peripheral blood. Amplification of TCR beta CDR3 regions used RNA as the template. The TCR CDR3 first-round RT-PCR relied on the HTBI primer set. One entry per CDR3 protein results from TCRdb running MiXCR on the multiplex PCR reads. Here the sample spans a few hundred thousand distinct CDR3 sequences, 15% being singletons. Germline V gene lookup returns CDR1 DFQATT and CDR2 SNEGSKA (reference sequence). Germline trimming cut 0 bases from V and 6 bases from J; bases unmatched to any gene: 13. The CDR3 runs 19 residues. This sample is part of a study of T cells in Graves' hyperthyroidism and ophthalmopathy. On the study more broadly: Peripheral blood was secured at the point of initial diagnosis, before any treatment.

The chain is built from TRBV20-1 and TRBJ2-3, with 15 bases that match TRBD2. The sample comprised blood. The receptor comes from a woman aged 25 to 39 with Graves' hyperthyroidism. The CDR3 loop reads CSARDRLRGTSGGRDTQYF. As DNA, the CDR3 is TGCAGTGCTAGAGACAGGCTAAGAGGGACTAGCGGGGGGCGGGATACGCAGTATTTT.